What follows are 16 T cell receptor beta chains derived from one specimen sequenced in a study of blood T cell repertoires in COVID-19. Only in-frame clones appear in the TCRdb table, and some are missing; sequencing was by immunoSEQ multiplex PCR. This sample has some 430,000 clones, with about 90% found just once. The sample taken for sequencing was PBMCs or T cells enriched from blood (not recorded which). These receptors were taken from a man aged 18 to 29 who had recovered from COVID-19.

This clone was observed a few times. Additional DNA sequences in this sample encode the identical CDR3. The rearrangement joins TRBV28 to TRBJ1-5; no firm D call. The CDR3 extends over 14 amino acids. With 5 bases removed from V and 3 bases from J, the gap between germline ends came to 11 bases. Per the germline V gene, CDR1 is MDHEN and CDR2 is SYDVKM. The CDR3 coding sequence is TGTGCCAGCAGTCCCGGAGGTTACAATCAGCCCCAGCATTTT. This gives the protein CASSPGGYNQPQHF.

This clone was detected once. The chain employs TRBV11-2 and TRBJ1-1; D gene ambiguous. The V end was cut by 5 bases, the J end by 9 bases, with 13 bases between. Germline V gene sequence: CDR1 SGHAT, CDR2 FQNNGV. The CDR3 extends over 12 amino acids. The CDR3 DNA sequence: TGTGCCAGCAGCGAACACGGGAGGAAAGCTTTCTTT. Protein sequence: CASSEHGRKAFF. Full variable domain (rest looked up from reference TRBV11-2 and TRBJ1-1): EAGVAQSPRYKIIEKRQSVAFWCNPISGHATLYWYQQILGQGPKLLIQFQNNGVVDDSQLPKDRFSAERLKGVDSTLKIQPAKLEDSAVYLCASSEHGRKAFFGQGTRLTVV.

The chain joins TRBV3-1 (or the pseudogene TRBV3-2) to TRBJ1-4; D might be TRBD1 (5 bases). CDR3 size: 14 residues. CDR1 is LGHDT and CDR2 is YNNKEL in the germline V gene (reference sequence). The germline V and J ends were trimmed by 4 bases and 7 bases, with 13 bases remaining between them. The CDR3: CASSPGGVGEKLFF. The CDR3 coding sequence is TGTGCCAGCAGCCCCGGGGGAGTTGGTGAAAAACTGTTTTTT.

In its sample, this clone was seen once. The chain uses TRBV19 and TRBJ1-2, with 10 bases that match TRBD1. The CDR3 runs 15 residues. Trimming at V came to 6 bases and at J to 8 bases, leaving 12 bases not matched to a gene. Germline CDR1 reads LNHDA; CDR2 reads SQIVND (reference sequence). The CDR3: CASSRGRDRGGGYTF. The CDR3 DNA reads TGTGCCAGTAGCCGAGGTCGGGACAGGGGCGGAGGCTACACCTTC.

This chain's CDR3 is CASSTGWNTEAFF. The CDR3 nucleotides are TGTGCCAGCAGCACAGGCTGGAACACTGAAGCTTTCTTT. This rearrangement joins TRBV2 to TRBJ1-1; maybe TRBD1 (5 bases). Germline assignment: CDR1 SNHLY and CDR2 FYNNEI. This CDR3 is 13 amino acids long. V lost 6 bases, J lost 1 base, and 9 bases lay in between.

The chain has TRBV5-1 and TRBJ2-5, with 11 nucleotides matching TRBD2. This CDR3 has 18 amino acids. With V trimmed by 4 bases and J by 1 base, 12 bases remained unmatched. Germline V gives CDR1 SGHRS, CDR2 YFSETQ. CDR3 DNA: TGCGCCAGCAGCCCTCAGACTAGCGGGAAGATCGGCCAAGAGACCCAGTACTTC. This codes for CASSPQTSGKIGQETQYF.

CDR3 sequence (DNA): TGTGCCATCAGCCGGACATATTATAGCAATCAGCCCCAGCATTTT. It yields the protein CAISRTYYSNQPQHF. V is TRBV10-3 and J is TRBJ1-5, with TRBD1 as a possible D gene (5 bases). Trimming removed 6 bases at V and 0 bases at J, with 12 bases between. The length of the CDR3 is 15 residues. Looked up from germline, CDR1 is ENHRY and CDR2 is SYGVKD.

J is TRBJ2-2 and V is TRBV5-1; 11 bases are shared with TRBD1. This CDR3 has 16 amino acids. Germline CDR1 is SGHRS and CDR2 is YFSETQ. V shed 1 base and J 3 bases; nucleotides not matched to a gene: 2. CDR3 loop: CASSLLGQGDTGELFF. The CDR3 region has the DNA TGCGCCAGCAGCTTGTTGGGACAGGGGGACACCGGGGAGCTGTTTTTT.

This rearrangement joins TRBV19 to TRBJ2-2; D may be TRBD1 (5 bases). Germline assignment: CDR1 LNHDA and CDR2 SQIVND (reference sequence). CDR3 length: 14 amino acids. The V end lost 5 bases, the J end lost 0 bases, and 7 bases lay between the germline ends. DNA for the CDR3: TGTGCCAGTAGTCCGGACACGAACACCGGGGAGCTGTTTTTT. It is translated as CASSPDTNTGELFF.

This clone was recorded once. The rearrangement uses TRBV3-1 (or the pseudogene TRBV3-2) and TRBJ1-1; perhaps TRBD1 as D (6 bases). Trimming cost V 1 base and J 5 bases, with 11 bases left between them. Germline V gene lookup returns CDR1 LGHDT and CDR2 YNNKEL (reference sequence). The CDR3 has 14 residues. Here the CDR3 reads CASSQVGARTEAFF. In DNA, the CDR3 is TGTGCCAGCAGCCAAGTGGGGGCGCGAACTGAAGCTTTCTTT.

This sequence joins TRBV28 and TRBJ2-6; D is possibly TRBD1 (6 bases). V lost 10 bases and J 0 bases, leaving 10 bases between the germline ends. The CDR3 extends over 14 amino acids. The germline V gene encodes CDR1 MDHEN and CDR2 SYDVKM. Here the CDR3 DNA reads TGTGCCACCTCGGACAGCTCTGGGGCCAACGTCCTGACTTTC. Its translation is CATSDSSGANVLTF.

This chain connects TRBV19 to TRBJ1-1; 10 bases align to TRBD1. The trim removed 5 bases at V and 4 bases at J, leaving 4 bases unmatched. Germline V gene sequence: CDR1 LNHDA, CDR2 SQIVND (reference sequence). The CDR3 sequence is 14 residues long. The CDR3 protein is CASSARDRGTEAFF. The CDR3 coding sequence is TGTGCCAGTAGTGCCCGGGACAGGGGCACTGAAGCTTTCTTT. Supplemented by reference TRBV19 and TRBJ1-1, the full variable domain reads DGGITQSPKYLFRKEGQNVTLSCEQNLNHDAMYWYRQDPGQGLRLIYYSQIVNDFQKGDIAEGYSVSREKKESFPLTVTSAQKNPTAFYLCASSARDRGTEAFFGQGTRLTVV.

CDR3 in amino acids: CASGNPGQGISDTQYF. The DNA for the CDR3 is TGTGCCAGCGGAAACCCGGGACAGGGTATTTCAGATACGCAGTATTTT. This chain links TRBV2 with TRBJ2-3; 9 bases are shared with TRBD1. The CDR3 length is 16 residues. J was trimmed by 4 bases and V by 8 bases; bases with no gene match: 13. Germline V CDR1 and CDR2: SNHLY, FYNNEI.

The chain joins TRBV2 to TRBJ1-1; D is undetermined. The CDR3 has 16 residues. Between the trimmed V and J ends, which lost 0 bases and 0 bases, there was a span of 11 bases. Looked up from germline, CDR1 is SNHLY and CDR2 is FYNNEI. For the CDR3, the DNA is TGTGCCAGCAGTGAAGCGGTTGGGAGACTGAACACTGAAGCTTTCTTT. Its translation: CASSEAVGRLNTEAFF.

This chain joins TRBV9 and TRBJ2-7; D perhaps matches TRBD2 (6 bases). V gave up 0 bases and J gave up 0 bases, with 13 bases separating them. The germline V gene encodes CDR1 SGDLS and CDR2 YYNGEE. The CDR3 extends over 16 amino acids. The CDR3 DNA follows: TGTGCCAGCAGCGTAGCTGATCGGCGGGACTCCTACGAGCAGTACTTC. This translates into CASSVADRRDSYEQYF.

The chain combines TRBV9 with TRBJ2-5; maybe TRBD2 (5 bases). Germline V gene sequence: CDR1 SGDLS, CDR2 YYNGEE. The CDR3 loop spans 14 amino acids. Trimming stripped 3 bases from V and 5 bases from J, with 14 bases between. This CDR3 is CASSGVASGETQYF. The CDR3 bases are TGTGCCAGCAGCGGAGTCGCCTCGGGGGAGACCCAGTACTTC.